The 14 T cell receptor beta chains below come from one sample, sequenced in a study of B cell selection in AIRE deficiency. The data were produced by immunoSEQ multiplex PCR, yet TCRdb's version contains in-frame clones alone and is incomplete. The sample lists about 26,000 clones; around 92% were seen once. Sorted regulatory T cells were CD4-positive, CD25-high and CD127-low or negative. Sequencing was carried out using CD4+CD25+ Tregs sorted from PBMCs. Source of these receptors: a human donor in good health.

The chain employs TRBV7-9 and TRBJ1-1, with a possible D match to TRBD1 (6 bases). The V end was cut by 5 bases, the J end by 11 bases, with 12 bases between. CDR1 SEHNR and CDR2 FQNEAQ come from the germline V gene (reference sequence). The CDR3 consists of 11 residues. The CDR3: CASSRTGMAFF. The CDR3 DNA reads TGTGCCAGCAGCCGAACAGGGATGGCTTTCTTT. Full variable domain (outside the CDR3, taken from reference TRBV7-9 and TRBJ1-1): DTGVSQNPRHKITKRGQNVTFRCDPISEHNRLYWYRQTLGQGPEFLTYFQNEAQLEKSRLLSDRFSAERPKGSFSTLEIQRTEQGDSAMYLCASSRTGMAFFGQGTRLTVV.

This chain links TRBV9 with TRBJ2-7; D possibly matches TRBD1 or TRBD2 (5 bases each). The CDR3 is 15 amino acids. Germline V gene sequence: CDR1 SGDLS, CDR2 YYNGEE. V was clipped by 4 bases and J by 1 base, with 15 bases between them. This chain's CDR3 is CASSSRDGRSYEQYF. CDR3 sequence (DNA): TGTGCCAGCAGCTCCCGGGACGGCAGATCCTACGAGCAGTACTTC.

This clone has only one observation. The rearrangement joins TRBV5-5 to TRBJ1-3; D perhaps matches TRBD1 (5 bases). V was shortened by 3 bases and J by 4 bases, with 14 bases between the two germline ends. CDR3 size: 15 residues. From germline, CDR1 is SGHKS and CDR2 YYEKEE (reference sequence). CDR3 sequence: CASSSTGRTGNTIYF. CDR3 sequence (DNA): TGTGCCAGCAGCTCGACGGGACGGACAGGAAACACCATATATTTT.

This clone occurred once. The rearrangement uses TRBV29-1 and TRBJ1-1; a possible D gene is TRBD1 (6 bases). V lost 2 bases to trimming and J lost 7 bases, with 11 bases between them. Germline CDR1 reads SQVTM; CDR2 reads ANQGSEA. The CDR3 extends over 12 amino acids. DNA for the CDR3: TGCAGCGTTGAACGGCAGGGGCTTGAAGCTTTCTTT. This codes for CSVERQGLEAFF.

The V call is TRBV11-2, the J call TRBJ1-5; 7 nucleotides align to TRBD1. CDR3 length: 16 amino acids. V lost 5 bases, J lost 1 base, and 8 bases stayed unmatched. The germline CDR1 and CDR2 sequences are SGHAT and FQNNGV. CDR3 DNA sequence: TGTGCCAGCAGCCCCGGGGCAGGGGGGAGCAATCAGCCCCAGCATTTT. Translated, it gives CASSPGAGGSNQPQHF. Full variable domain (remainder filled in from reference TRBV11-2 and TRBJ1-5): EAGVAQSPRYKIIEKRQSVAFWCNPISGHATLYWYQQILGQGPKLLIQFQNNGVVDDSQLPKDRFSAERLKGVDSTLKIQPAKLEDSAVYLCASSPGAGGSNQPQHFGDGTRLSIL.

The rearrangement links TRBV18 to TRBJ2-7; D unresolved. Trimming stripped 4 bases from V and 1 base from J, with 11 bases between. Germline values: CDR1 KGHSH, CDR2 LQKENI. This CDR3 is 14 amino acids long. The CDR3: CASSRERASYEQYF. The CDR3 DNA sequence: TGTGCCAGCTCACGGGAAAGGGCTTCCTACGAGCAGTACTTC.

The sample holds one count of this clone. V and J are TRBV18 and TRBJ2-7, with TRBD2 matching 8 bases. The CDR3 covers 15 residues. The V gene's germline CDR1 is KGHSH and CDR2 LQKENI. V lost 6 bases, J lost 2 bases, and 9 bases stayed unmatched. The CDR3 protein is CASSWAGGQTYEQYF. The CDR3 coding sequence is TGTGCCAGCTCGTGGGCGGGGGGACAAACCTACGAGCAGTACTTC.

This clone was seen once. The V call is TRBV14, the J call TRBJ2-2; D gene uncertain. V lost 1 base to trimming and J lost 6 bases, with 6 bases between them. Germline CDR1 reads SGHDN; CDR2 reads FVKESK. The CDR3 spans 13 residues. The CDR3 DNA reads TGTGCCAGCAGCCAAGTCCTAGCCGGGGAGCTGTTTTTT. It translates to CASSQVLAGELFF.

V and J are TRBV7-9 and TRBJ2-5; 7 bases align to TRBD1. V was clipped by 0 bases and J by 0 bases; unmatched bases: 4. The CDR3 runs 16 residues. CDR1 and CDR2 from the germline V gene are SEHNR and FQNEAQ (reference sequence). The CDR3 sequence: CASSLATTGNQETQYF. In DNA form, the CDR3 reads TGTGCCAGCAGCTTAGCGACGACAGGGAACCAAGAGACCCAGTACTTC.

Here the CDR3 DNA reads TGCAGCGTTGAGACTAGGACTGGGTCCTACAATGAGCAGTTCTTC. Translation: CSVETRTGSYNEQFF. This chain links TRBV29-1 with TRBJ2-1; a weak D match, TRBD2 (6 bases). The ends were cut back, 3 bases at V and 1 base at J, with 13 bases in the middle. The CDR3 contains 15 residues. Germline V gene data show CDR1 as SQVTM and CDR2 as ANQGSEA.

This chain links TRBV18 with TRBJ2-3; 9 nucleotides match TRBD1. Germline trimming cut 0 bases from V and 3 bases from J; bases unmatched to any gene: 10. Germline V gene data show CDR1 as KGHSH and CDR2 as LQKENI. The CDR3 is 18 amino acids. The CDR3 protein is CASSPPSLKTGGTDTQYF. Here the CDR3 DNA reads TGTGCCAGCTCACCACCATCACTTAAGACAGGGGGGACAGATACGCAGTATTTT. Using reference TRBV18 and TRBJ2-3 for the parts outside the CDR3, the full variable domain is NAGVMQNPRHLVRRRGQEARLRCSPMKGHSHVYWYRQLPEEGLKFMVYLQKENIIDESGMPKERFSAEFPKEGPSILRIQQVVRGDSAAYFCASSPPSLKTGGTDTQYFGPGTRLTVL.

The J gene is TRBJ1-3, the V gene TRBV19, with D unresolved. The germline V and J ends were trimmed by 5 bases and 3 bases, with 11 bases remaining between them. This CDR3 contains 14 residues. CDR1 is LNHDA, CDR2 SQIVND, per germline (reference sequence). The CDR3 sequence is CASSQQFDGNTIYF. In DNA, the CDR3 is TGTGCCAGTAGTCAGCAGTTCGATGGAAACACCATATATTTT.

This chain links TRBV7-6 with TRBJ1-1; D not resolved. This CDR3 is 14 amino acids long. The V gene lost 2 bases and the J gene lost 0 bases, with 7 bases spanning the gap. Germline values: CDR1 SGHVS, CDR2 FNYEAQ. This CDR3 reads CASSLFPLNTEAFF. As DNA, the CDR3 is TGTGCCAGCAGCTTATTTCCGCTGAACACTGAAGCTTTCTTT.

The chain has TRBV5-1 and TRBJ2-2; TRBD2 aligns across 9 bases. The CDR3 is 15 residues long. J lost 4 bases, V lost 5 bases, and 6 bases had no gene match. From germline, CDR1 is SGHRS and CDR2 YFSETQ. The CDR3 sequence: CASSPTSGRTGELFF. The CDR3 DNA follows: TGCGCCAGCAGTCCGACTAGCGGCCGCACCGGGGAGCTGTTTTTT.